A single sample is the source of the 3 T cell receptor beta chains below, sequenced in a study of T cells in Graves' hyperthyroidism and ophthalmopathy. Authors of the study amplified TCR beta CDR3 regions from RNA transcripts. HTBI primers were used for first-round RT-PCR of the TCR CDR3. TCRdb reanalysed the multiplex PCR reads using MiXCR and keeps one entry per CDR3 protein. The sample has about 260,000 distinct CDR3 sequences, roughly 22% seen once. Sample: blood. The receptors were sampled from a man aged 30 to 45 with Graves' ophthalmopathy.

V and J are TRBV20-1 and TRBJ2-7, with TRBD2 as a possible D gene (5 bases). V lost 4 bases, J lost 4 bases, and 17 bases lay in between. The CDR3 has 14 residues. CDR1 and CDR2 (germline): DFQATT, SNEGSKA (reference sequence). The CDR3 region has the DNA TGCAGTGCTAAGGCGGCGGGTCTTTGGTACGAGCAGTACTTC. Encoded protein: CSAKAAGLWYEQYF.

This clonotype has more than one count but fewer than ten. This chain uses TRBV29-1 with TRBJ1-2; D is undetermined. V shed 1 base and J shed 7 bases, with 16 bases lying between them. CDR1 is SQVTM, CDR2 ANQGSEA, per germline. This CDR3 contains 14 residues. The CDR3 DNA sequence: TGCAGCGTTGAAGCCCCGGGCGGGAAGTCTGGCTACACCTTC. This translates into CSVEAPGGKSGYTF.

This clonotype was detected ten times or more. The chain combines TRBV11-2 with TRBJ1-1; 7 nucleotides line up with TRBD1. The junction had 7 bases not matched to a gene; V was cut back by 5 bases and J by 1 base. Per the germline V gene, CDR1 is SGHAT and CDR2 is FQNNGV. The CDR3 extends over 15 amino acids. This CDR3 reads CASSPSQGGNTEAFF. The CDR3 coding sequence is TGTGCCAGCAGCCCTTCCCAGGGGGGGAACACTGAAGCTTTCTTT.